This T cell receptor beta chain appears in the sequencing data of a study of STAT5B mutations in CD4+ large granular lymphocyte leukemia. Sequencing used immunoSEQ multiplex PCR; TCRdb keeps in-frame clones, though not all of them. Among over 25,000 clones, approximately 81% were seen once, and the ten largest hold 0.25% to 0.35%. This clone was picked up one time. This clonotype originated in a human donor in good health. Specimen: CD4+ T cells from blood buffy coats.

This CDR3 reads CASSKGQGGGYTF. The CDR3 DNA sequence: TGTGCCAGCAGCAAAGGACAGGGGGGAGGCTACACCTTC. The rearrangement uses TRBV11-2 and TRBJ1-2, with 10 bases identical to TRBD1. The CDR3 has 13 amino acids. Unmatched junction bases numbered 5, after V lost 5 bases and J lost 8 bases. Germline CDR1 reads SGHAT; CDR2 reads FQNNGV.